The present T cell receptor (beta chain) was sequenced within a study of early T cells in non-severe SARS-CoV-2 infection. There are many counts of this clonotype. MiXCR was run by TCRdb on the 5' RACE reads, yielding one entry per CDR3 protein. The repertoire holds 69,000 or so distinct CDR3 sequences, with about 4.9% as singletons. The length of the CDR3 is 13 residues. Germline CDR1 and CDR2: SGHTA and FQGNSA. The V end was cut by 3 bases, the J end by 7 bases, with 13 bases between. The chain employs TRBV7-2 and TRBJ2-7, with a weak D call TRBD1 (6 bases). The receptor was isolated from an adult who was a healthcare worker with PCR-confirmed SARS-CoV-2 infection or an uninfected control (not recorded which). The donor label of this sample is uncertain. The sample consisted of whole blood, taken at baseline. CDR3 sequence: CASSFNRAGEQYF. The CDR3, as DNA: TGTGCCAGCAGCTTTAACAGGGCCGGGGAGCAGTACTTC.